This T cell receptor (beta chain) is drawn from a study of blood T cell repertoires in COVID-19. J lost 5 bases, V lost 5 bases, and 11 bases had no gene match. This CDR3 is 15 amino acids long. The germline CDR1 and CDR2 sequences are MNHNY and SVGAGI (reference sequence). The assay was immunoSEQ multiplex PCR, and TCRdb's table has in-frame clones only and misses some. This sample carries some 80,000 clones, about 88% of them seen once, and the ten largest clones take 15% to 20%. This chain joins TRBV6-6 and TRBJ2-5; 7 bases map to TRBD1. The TCR was taken from a human donor in a cohort sampled during active COVID-19. Sequenced sample: peripheral blood. The CDR3 DNA follows: TGTGCCAGCAGTCGTCCAATAGGGGGCACGGAGACCCAGTACTTC. Protein: CASSRPIGGTETQYF.